This TCR beta chain was retrieved from a study of OX40 agonist ivuxolimab in advanced cancers. In the study overall: The patients received agonistic anti-OX40 (CD134) antibody ivuxolimab.

A single count supports this clone. Some clones are missing from TCRdb's copy, which holds only in-frame ones; the method was immunoSEQ multiplex PCR. The data hold roughly 17,000 clones, with 75% to 90% observed a single time. Germline assignment: CDR1 MDHEN and CDR2 SYDVKM. The CDR3 extends over 12 amino acids. Deletions cut 2 bases from V and 6 bases from J, with 7 bases between. This sequence was found in an adult with an advanced solid tumor such as melanoma, head and neck, liver or kidney cancer. V is TRBV28 and J is TRBJ1-1, with a possible D match to TRBD1 (6 bases). Sample: CD4+ or CD8+ T cells sorted from blood, taken in a trial of the OX40 agonist ivuxolimab. The CDR3 nucleotides read TGTGCCAGCAGTTTAGGGGGCCCTGAAGCTTTCTTT. Translating it yields CASSLGGPEAFF.